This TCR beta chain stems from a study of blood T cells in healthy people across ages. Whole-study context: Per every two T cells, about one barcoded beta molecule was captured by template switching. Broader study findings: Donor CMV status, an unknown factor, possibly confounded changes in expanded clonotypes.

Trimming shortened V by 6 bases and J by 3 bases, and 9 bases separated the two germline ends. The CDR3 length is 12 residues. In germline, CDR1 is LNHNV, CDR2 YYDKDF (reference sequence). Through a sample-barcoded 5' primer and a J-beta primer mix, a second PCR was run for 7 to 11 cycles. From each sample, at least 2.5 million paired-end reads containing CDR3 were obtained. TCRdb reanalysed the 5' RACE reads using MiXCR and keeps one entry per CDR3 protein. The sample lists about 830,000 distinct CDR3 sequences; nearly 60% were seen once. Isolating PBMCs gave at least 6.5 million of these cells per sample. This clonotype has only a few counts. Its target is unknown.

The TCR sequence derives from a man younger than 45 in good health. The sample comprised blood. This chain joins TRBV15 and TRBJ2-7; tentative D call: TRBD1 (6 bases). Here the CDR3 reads CATRDSIYEQYF. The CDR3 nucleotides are TGTGCCACCAGGGACAGCATCTACGAGCAGTACTTC.